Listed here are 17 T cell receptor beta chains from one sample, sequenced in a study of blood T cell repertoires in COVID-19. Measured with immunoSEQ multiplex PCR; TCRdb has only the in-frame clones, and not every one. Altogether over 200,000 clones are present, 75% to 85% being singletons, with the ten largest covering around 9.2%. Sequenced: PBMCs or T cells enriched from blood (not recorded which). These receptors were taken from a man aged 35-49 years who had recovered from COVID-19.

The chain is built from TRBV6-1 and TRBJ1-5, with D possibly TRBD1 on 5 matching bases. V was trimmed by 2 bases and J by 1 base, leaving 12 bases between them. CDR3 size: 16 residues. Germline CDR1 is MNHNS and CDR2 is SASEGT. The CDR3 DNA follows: TGTGCCAGCAGTGAACCGGCAGGGCGGAGCAATCAGCCCCAGCATTTT. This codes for CASSEPAGRSNQPQHF.

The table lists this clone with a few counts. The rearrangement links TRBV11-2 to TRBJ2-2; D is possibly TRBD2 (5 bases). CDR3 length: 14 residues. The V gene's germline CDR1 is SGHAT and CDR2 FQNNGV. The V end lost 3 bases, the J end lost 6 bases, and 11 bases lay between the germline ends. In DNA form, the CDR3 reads TGTGCCAGCAGCTTGATAGCGATCGCCGGGGAGCTGTTTTTT. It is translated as CASSLIAIAGELFF.

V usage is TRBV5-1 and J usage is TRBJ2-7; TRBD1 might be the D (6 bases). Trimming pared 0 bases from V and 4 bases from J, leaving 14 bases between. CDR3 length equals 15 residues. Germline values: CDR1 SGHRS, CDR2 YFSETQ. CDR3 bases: TGCGCCAGCAGCTTGGATCAGGGGCAGGGATACGAGCAGTACTTC. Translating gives CASSLDQGQGYEQYF.

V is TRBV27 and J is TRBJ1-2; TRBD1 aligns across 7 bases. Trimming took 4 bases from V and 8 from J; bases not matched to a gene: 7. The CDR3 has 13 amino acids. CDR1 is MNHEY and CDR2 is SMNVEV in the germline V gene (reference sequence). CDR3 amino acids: CASSSNRGLGYTF. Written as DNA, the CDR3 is TGTGCCAGCAGTTCTAACAGGGGTTTAGGCTACACCTTC.

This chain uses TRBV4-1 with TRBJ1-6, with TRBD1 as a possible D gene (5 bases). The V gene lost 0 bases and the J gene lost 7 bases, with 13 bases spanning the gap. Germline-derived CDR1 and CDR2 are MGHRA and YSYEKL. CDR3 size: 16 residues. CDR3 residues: CASSQDSGRENSPLHF. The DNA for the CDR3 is TGCGCCAGCAGCCAAGATAGTGGCAGGGAAAATTCACCCCTCCACTTT.

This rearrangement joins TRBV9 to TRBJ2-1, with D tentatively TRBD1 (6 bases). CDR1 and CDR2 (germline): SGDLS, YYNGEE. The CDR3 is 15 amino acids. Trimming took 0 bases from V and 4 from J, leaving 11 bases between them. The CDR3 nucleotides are TGTGCCAGCAGCGTAGGTATGGACAGATACAATGAGCAGTTCTTC. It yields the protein CASSVGMDRYNEQFF.

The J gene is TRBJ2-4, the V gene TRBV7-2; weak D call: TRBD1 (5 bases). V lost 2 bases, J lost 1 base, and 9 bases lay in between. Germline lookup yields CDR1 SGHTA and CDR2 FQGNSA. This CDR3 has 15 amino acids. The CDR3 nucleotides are TGTGCCAGCAGCTTAAGGGGTGAGGCCAAAAACATTCAGTACTTC. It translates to CASSLRGEAKNIQYF.

CDR3 sequence reads: CASSYFGGQETQYF. DNA for the CDR3: TGTGCCAGCAGTTATTTCGGGGGGCAAGAGACCCAGTACTTC. The J gene is TRBJ2-5, the V gene TRBV6-6, with 7 bases matching TRBD2. Trimming removed 3 bases from V and 2 bases from J; junction bases left unmatched: 3. The CDR3 length is 14 residues. From germline, CDR1 is MNHNY and CDR2 SVGAGI (reference sequence).

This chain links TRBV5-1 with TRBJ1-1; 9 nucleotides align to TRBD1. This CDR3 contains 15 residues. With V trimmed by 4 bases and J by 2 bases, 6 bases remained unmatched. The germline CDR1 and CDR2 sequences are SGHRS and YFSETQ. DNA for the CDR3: TGCGCCAGCAGCCCCTGGGGACAGGGAAACACTGAAGCTTTCTTT. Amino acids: CASSPWGQGNTEAFF.

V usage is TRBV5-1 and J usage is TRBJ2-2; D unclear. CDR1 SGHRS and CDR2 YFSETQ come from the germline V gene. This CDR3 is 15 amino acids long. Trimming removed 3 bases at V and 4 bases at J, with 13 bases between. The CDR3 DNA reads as TGCGCCAGCAGCTCAGACCCAGGCGCCACCGGGGAGCTGTTTTTT. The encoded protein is CASSSDPGATGELFF.

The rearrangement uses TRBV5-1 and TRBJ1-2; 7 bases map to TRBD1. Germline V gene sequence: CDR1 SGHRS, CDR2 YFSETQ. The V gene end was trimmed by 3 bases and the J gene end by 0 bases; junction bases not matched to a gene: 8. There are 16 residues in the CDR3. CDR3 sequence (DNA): TGCGCCAGCAGCTCGGGACAGCAGAACACTAACTATGGCTACACCTTC. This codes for CASSSGQQNTNYGYTF.

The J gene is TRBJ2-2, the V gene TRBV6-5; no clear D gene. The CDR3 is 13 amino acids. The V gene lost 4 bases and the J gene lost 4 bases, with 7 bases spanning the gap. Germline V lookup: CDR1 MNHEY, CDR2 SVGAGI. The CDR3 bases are TGTGCCAGCAGTTCAACAGCCACCGGGGAGCTGTTTTTT. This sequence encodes CASSSTATGELFF.

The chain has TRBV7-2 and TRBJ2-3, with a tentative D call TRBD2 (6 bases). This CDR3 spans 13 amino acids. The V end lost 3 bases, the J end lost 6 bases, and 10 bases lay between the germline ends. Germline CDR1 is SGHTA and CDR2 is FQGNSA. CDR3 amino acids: CASSFLAGDTQYF. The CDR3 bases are TGTGCCAGCAGCTTCCTGGCGGGGGATACGCAGTATTTT.

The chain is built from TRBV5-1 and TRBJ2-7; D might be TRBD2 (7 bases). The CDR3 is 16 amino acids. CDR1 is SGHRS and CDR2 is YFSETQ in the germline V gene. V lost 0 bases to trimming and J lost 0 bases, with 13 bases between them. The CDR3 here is CASSLGGGAGSYEQYF. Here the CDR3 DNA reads TGCGCCAGCAGCTTGGGAGGGGGGGCAGGCTCCTACGAGCAGTACTTC.

The CDR3 bases are TGTGCCAGCAGTTTGGACAGGGACCTTTTCACTGAAGCTTTCTTT. Amino acid sequence: CASSLDRDLFTEAFF. The V and J genes are TRBV28 and TRBJ1-1; 8 nucleotides line up with TRBD1. The junction had 7 bases not matched to a gene; V was cut back by 3 bases and J by 4 bases. CDR1 is MDHEN, CDR2 SYDVKM, per germline. The CDR3 sequence is 15 residues long.

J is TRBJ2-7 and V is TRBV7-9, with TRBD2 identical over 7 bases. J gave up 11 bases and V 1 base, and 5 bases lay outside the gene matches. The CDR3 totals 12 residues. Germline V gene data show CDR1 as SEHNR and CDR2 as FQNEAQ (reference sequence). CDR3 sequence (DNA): TGTGCCAGCAGCTTAGTAGGCGGGACTAAGTACTTC. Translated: CASSLVGGTKYF.

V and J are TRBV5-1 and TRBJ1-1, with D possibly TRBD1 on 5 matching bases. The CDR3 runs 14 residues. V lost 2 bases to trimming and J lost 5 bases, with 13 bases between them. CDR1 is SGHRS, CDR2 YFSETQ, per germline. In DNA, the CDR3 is TGCGCCAGCAGCTTAGGAGGGGATCATACTGAAGCTTTCTTT. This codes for CASSLGGDHTEAFF.